The rows below give T cell receptor beta chains drawn from one sample of a study of blood T cell repertoires in COVID-19. TCRdb's copy holds only in-frame clones and misses some; the assay was immunoSEQ multiplex PCR. The data hold roughly 74,000 clones, with roughly 86% observed a single time. The specimen was peripheral blood. These receptors originate from a man between 70 and 80 years old with acute or convalescent COVID-19. The CDR3 runs from the conserved cysteine through the conserved F or W. Fields, in order: J gene, D gene, clone size, V gene, CDR3 DNA, CDR3 protein. The D gene is left open where the match is weak. Size is omitted from some rows. Given values are once, few, many or a class for expanded clones.

j_gene: TRBJ1-1; d_gene: TRBD1; abundance: .; v_gene: TRBV5-1; CDR3nt: TGCGCCAGCAGCTACACAGGGGTGAACACTGAAGCTTTCTTT; CDR3aa: CASSYTGVNTEAFF
j_gene: TRBJ1-6; d_gene: .; abundance: .; v_gene: TRBV5-1; CDR3nt: TGCGCCAGCAGCTTGTCCAGGACAGATAATTCACCCCTCCACTTT; CDR3aa: CASSLSRTDNSPLHF
j_gene: TRBJ2-2; d_gene: .; abundance: .; v_gene: TRBV11-2; CDR3nt: TGTGCCAGCGGGCAGACTAGTCGAGGCGGGGAGCTGTTTTTT; CDR3aa: CASGQTSRGGELFF
j_gene: TRBJ2-2; d_gene: TRBD2; abundance: once; v_gene: TRBV29-1; CDR3nt: TGCAGCGTTGCCTCCGGGGGGTCCGCGAACACCGGGGAGCTGTTTTTT; CDR3aa: CSVASGGSANTGELFF
j_gene: TRBJ2-5; d_gene: .; abundance: .; v_gene: TRBV7-9; CDR3nt: TGTGCCAGCAGCTTAGCGGGCGTAAAGACCCAGTACTTC; CDR3aa: CASSLAGVKTQYF
j_gene: TRBJ2-1; d_gene: TRBD2; abundance: .; v_gene: TRBV10-2; CDR3nt: TGCGCCAGCAGACTAGCGGGAGCGTCCGTGTCTAATGAGCAGTTCTTC; CDR3aa: CASRLAGASVSNEQFF
j_gene: TRBJ2-7; d_gene: TRBD1; abundance: few; v_gene: TRBV7-9; CDR3nt: TGTGCCAGCAGCCCGCGGGACAGGGGTCCGAAACCATACGAGCAGTACTTC; CDR3aa: CASSPRDRGPKPYEQYF
j_gene: TRBJ1-2; d_gene: .; abundance: .; v_gene: TRBV3-1/TRBV3-2; CDR3nt: TGTGCCAGCAGCCAAGATTCCCTCTATGGCTACACCTTC; CDR3aa: CASSQDSLYGYTF
j_gene: TRBJ2-5; d_gene: .; abundance: once; v_gene: TRBV28; CDR3nt: TGTGCCAGCCAGGGGGGCATTAGCTTTGAGACCCAGTACTTC; CDR3aa: CASQGGISFETQYF
j_gene: TRBJ2-5; d_gene: TRBD1; abundance: .; v_gene: TRBV6-6; CDR3nt: TGTGCCAGCACCCAGGACAGGGTCGCCGAGACCCAGTACTTC; CDR3aa: CASTQDRVAETQYF
j_gene: TRBJ2-2; d_gene: .; abundance: few; v_gene: TRBV30; CDR3nt: TGTGCCTGGACGTGGGGCAGACGGACCGGGGAGCTGTTTTTT; CDR3aa: CAWTWGRRTGELFF
j_gene: TRBJ1-2; d_gene: .; abundance: .; v_gene: TRBV6-6; CDR3nt: TGTGCCAGCAGTCCCCTAAGGGAGAGGATTTTAGCTAACTATGGCTACACCTTC; CDR3aa: CASSPLRERILANYGYTF
j_gene: TRBJ2-2; d_gene: TRBD1; abundance: .; v_gene: TRBV11-2; CDR3nt: TGTGCCAGCACACGATGGACAGGGGCCGTCAGATCGAACACCGGGGAGCTGTTTTTT; CDR3aa: CASTRWTGAVRSNTGELFF
j_gene: TRBJ2-3; d_gene: .; abundance: .; v_gene: TRBV27; CDR3nt: TGTGCCAGCAGTTATGGCGGGGCCACAGATACGCAGTATTTT; CDR3aa: CASSYGGATDTQYF
j_gene: TRBJ1-2; d_gene: TRBD1; abundance: .; v_gene: TRBV19; CDR3nt: TGTGCCAGTAGTATAGATCGACAGGGCGGATATGGCTACACCTTC; CDR3aa: CASSIDRQGGYGYTF
j_gene: TRBJ1-4; d_gene: TRBD1; abundance: few; v_gene: TRBV30; CDR3nt: TGTGCCTGGAATCGGGGACAGGGTAATGAAAAACTGTTTTTT; CDR3aa: CAWNRGQGNEKLFF
j_gene: TRBJ1-2; d_gene: TRBD1; abundance: .; v_gene: TRBV3-1/TRBV3-2; CDR3nt: TGTGCCAGCAGCCAGAACCGGGACAGGGGGGGCTACACCTTC; CDR3aa: CASSQNRDRGGYTF
j_gene: TRBJ2-5; d_gene: TRBD1; abundance: .; v_gene: TRBV24-1; CDR3nt: TGTGCCACCAGTGACCAAGGGACAGGCGGGGAGACCCAGTACTTC; CDR3aa: CATSDQGTGGETQYF
j_gene: TRBJ2-3; d_gene: TRBD1; abundance: .; v_gene: TRBV5-6; CDR3nt: TGTGCCAGCAGCCGGACAGGGGAGGTCACAGATACGCAGTATTTT; CDR3aa: CASSRTGEVTDTQYF
j_gene: TRBJ2-5; d_gene: TRBD1; abundance: few; v_gene: TRBV9; CDR3nt: TGTGCCAGCAGCGTAGTCCCAGGGGGAGAGACCCAGTACTTC; CDR3aa: CASSVVPGGETQYF
j_gene: TRBJ1-3; d_gene: TRBD1; abundance: .; v_gene: TRBV9; CDR3nt: TGTGCCAGCAGCGGACAGGGGGTATCAGGAAACACCATATATTTT; CDR3aa: CASSGQGVSGNTIYF
j_gene: TRBJ1-5; d_gene: .; abundance: few; v_gene: TRBV6-5; CDR3nt: TGTGCCAGCAGTTACGGGCCGAATCAGCCCCAGCATTTT; CDR3aa: CASSYGPNQPQHF
j_gene: TRBJ2-6; d_gene: .; abundance: .; v_gene: TRBV3-1/TRBV3-2; CDR3nt: TGTGCCAGCAGCCAGATGGCCTCTGGGGCCAACGTCCTGACTTTC; CDR3aa: CASSQMASGANVLTF
j_gene: TRBJ1-1; d_gene: TRBD1; abundance: .; v_gene: TRBV12-3/TRBV12-4; CDR3nt: TGTGCCAGCAGGTTCAGGGGGGCCACTGAAGCTTTCTTT; CDR3aa: CASRFRGATEAFF
j_gene: TRBJ2-6; d_gene: .; abundance: .; v_gene: TRBV19; CDR3nt: TGTGCCAGTAGTTCCTACCGATCTGGGGCCAACGTCCTGACTTTC; CDR3aa: CASSSYRSGANVLTF
j_gene: TRBJ1-2; d_gene: .; abundance: .; v_gene: TRBV5-1; CDR3nt: TGCGCCAGCAGCTTCGAGGGAGTGGGAGGCTACACCTTC; CDR3aa: CASSFEGVGGYTF
j_gene: TRBJ1-4; d_gene: .; abundance: .; v_gene: TRBV24-1; CDR3nt: TGTGCCACTTCCCCTGGAGGCGGGAAGGGGGAAAAACTGTTTTTT; CDR3aa: CATSPGGGKGEKLFF
j_gene: TRBJ1-1; d_gene: .; abundance: .; v_gene: TRBV5-6; CDR3nt: TGTGCCAGCAGCCGTCCGAACACTGAAGCTTTCTTT; CDR3aa: CASSRPNTEAFF
j_gene: TRBJ2-1; d_gene: TRBD2; abundance: .; v_gene: TRBV6-5; CDR3nt: TGTGCCAGCAGGGGCGCGGGAGCCTACAATGAGCAGTTCTTC; CDR3aa: CASRGAGAYNEQFF
j_gene: TRBJ2-2; d_gene: .; abundance: .; v_gene: TRBV9; CDR3nt: TGTGCCAGCAGCCCCCTTTCAGGGGCGGTCACCGGGGAGCTGTTTTTT; CDR3aa: CASSPLSGAVTGELFF
j_gene: TRBJ1-3; d_gene: .; abundance: .; v_gene: TRBV9; CDR3nt: TGTGCCAGCAGCGTCAGAATGACTGGAAACACCATATATTTT; CDR3aa: CASSVRMTGNTIYF
j_gene: TRBJ1-2; d_gene: TRBD1; abundance: .; v_gene: TRBV6-5; CDR3nt: TGTGCCAGCAGTTGGACAGGGGGCGCGTTGAACTATGGCTACACCTTC; CDR3aa: CASSWTGGALNYGYTF
j_gene: TRBJ2-3; d_gene: TRBD1; abundance: .; v_gene: TRBV5-6; CDR3nt: TGTGCCAGCAGCGGGGTGGGACAGGGGGTCACAGATACGCAGTATTTT; CDR3aa: CASSGVGQGVTDTQYF
j_gene: TRBJ1-5; d_gene: .; abundance: few; v_gene: TRBV7-2; CDR3nt: TGTGCCAGCAGCTTAGGGCGGGGCCCCAATCAGCCCCAGCATTTT; CDR3aa: CASSLGRGPNQPQHF
j_gene: TRBJ2-3; d_gene: TRBD2; abundance: .; v_gene: TRBV7-2; CDR3nt: TGTGCCAGCAGCCAAACCCTAGCGGGACTCGGTACGCAGTATTTT; CDR3aa: CASSQTLAGLGTQYF
j_gene: TRBJ1-2; d_gene: .; abundance: .; v_gene: TRBV4-3; CDR3nt: TGCGCCAGCAGCCAAGGGCAGGGGTCTGGCTACACCTTC; CDR3aa: CASSQGQGSGYTF
j_gene: TRBJ1-2; d_gene: TRBD1; abundance: .; v_gene: TRBV4-1; CDR3nt: TGCGCCAGCAGCCAAAGGGGGGACAGGAGGGATGGCTACACCTTC; CDR3aa: CASSQRGDRRDGYTF
j_gene: TRBJ1-5; d_gene: TRBD1; abundance: .; v_gene: TRBV6-6; CDR3nt: TGTGCCAGCAGTTTACAGGGGGCAAATCAGCCCCAGCATTTT; CDR3aa: CASSLQGANQPQHF
j_gene: TRBJ1-6; d_gene: .; abundance: .; v_gene: TRBV9; CDR3nt: TGTGCCAGCAGCGTAGGAGGGTATAATTCACCCCTCCACTTT; CDR3aa: CASSVGGYNSPLHF
j_gene: TRBJ1-6; d_gene: TRBD1; abundance: .; v_gene: TRBV9; CDR3nt: TGTGCCAGCAGCCCCTACAGGACAGGGTCCTCCTATAATTCACCCCTCCACTTT; CDR3aa: CASSPYRTGSSYNSPLHF
j_gene: TRBJ2-1; d_gene: TRBD2; abundance: .; v_gene: TRBV2; CDR3nt: TGTGCCAGCAAAGTAGCGGGCCTTTCCTACAATGAGCAGTTCTTC; CDR3aa: CASKVAGLSYNEQFF
j_gene: TRBJ1-6; d_gene: .; abundance: .; v_gene: TRBV6-5; CDR3nt: TGTGCCAGCAGTCATCAGATTTATAATTCACCCCTCCACTTT; CDR3aa: CASSHQIYNSPLHF
j_gene: TRBJ2-7; d_gene: TRBD2; abundance: .; v_gene: TRBV10-2; CDR3nt: TGCGCCAGCCGCCTAGCGGGAGGGCCGTACGAGCAGTACTTC; CDR3aa: CASRLAGGPYEQYF
j_gene: TRBJ1-6; d_gene: TRBD1; abundance: few; v_gene: TRBV30; CDR3nt: TGTGCCTGGCGGGGACAGGGGAATTCACCCCTCCACTTT; CDR3aa: CAWRGQGNSPLHF
j_gene: TRBJ1-1; d_gene: TRBD1; abundance: .; v_gene: TRBV19; CDR3nt: TGTGCCAGTAGTATAGAGCGGACAGGGGCCCCGGAAGCTTTCTTT; CDR3aa: CASSIERTGAPEAFF
j_gene: TRBJ1-3; d_gene: .; abundance: .; v_gene: TRBV29-1; CDR3nt: TGCAGCGTGAGTCCGGGTCCGGGCACCATATATTTT; CDR3aa: CSVSPGPGTIYF
j_gene: TRBJ1-2; d_gene: .; abundance: many; v_gene: TRBV11-2; CDR3nt: TGTGCCAGCAGCCAATACGGTGTTAACTATGGCTACACCTTC; CDR3aa: CASSQYGVNYGYTF
j_gene: TRBJ1-3; d_gene: TRBD1; abundance: .; v_gene: TRBV7-9; CDR3nt: TGTGCCAGCAGCCATTACAGGGGGGAAGGAAACACCATATATTTT; CDR3aa: CASSHYRGEGNTIYF
j_gene: TRBJ2-3; d_gene: .; abundance: .; v_gene: TRBV3-1/TRBV3-2; CDR3nt: TGTGCCAGCAGCCTACAGGGTGGCGGGGGTCAACTTGGCACAGATACGCAGTATTTT; CDR3aa: CASSLQGGGGQLGTDTQYF